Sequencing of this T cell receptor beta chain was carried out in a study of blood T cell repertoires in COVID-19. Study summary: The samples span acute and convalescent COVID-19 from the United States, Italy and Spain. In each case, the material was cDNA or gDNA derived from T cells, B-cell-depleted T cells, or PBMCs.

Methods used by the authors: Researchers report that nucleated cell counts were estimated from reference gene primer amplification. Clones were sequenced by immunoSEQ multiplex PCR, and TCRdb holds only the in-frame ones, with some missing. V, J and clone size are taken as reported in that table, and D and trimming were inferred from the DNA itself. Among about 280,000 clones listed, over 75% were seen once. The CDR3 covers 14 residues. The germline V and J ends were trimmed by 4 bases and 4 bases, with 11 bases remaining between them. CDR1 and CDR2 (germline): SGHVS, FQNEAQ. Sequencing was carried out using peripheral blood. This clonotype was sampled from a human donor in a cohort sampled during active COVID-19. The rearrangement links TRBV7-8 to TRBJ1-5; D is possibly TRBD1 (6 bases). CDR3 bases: TGTGCCAGCAGCTCGGTAGGGGGAAATCAGCCCCAGCATTTT. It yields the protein CASSSVGGNQPQHF.